The 14 T cell receptor beta chains reported below all come from one sample, sequenced in a study of T cell responses to AZD1222 COVID-19 vaccine. TCRdb's table, derived via immunoSEQ multiplex PCR, lists solely in-frame clones and lacks some. The sample contains under 150,000 clones, 80% to 90% of which appear only once. The source was peripheral blood, collected on day 0 of MenACWY control vaccination. The receptors come from an adult in good health.

V gene TRBV27 combines with J gene TRBJ1-2; D gene unclear. Trimming removed 2 bases from V and 7 bases from J, with 17 bases in between. The CDR3 sequence is 15 residues long. Germline assignment: CDR1 MNHEY and CDR2 SMNVEV (reference sequence). The CDR3 DNA is TGTGCCAGCAGTTTAATTGGGGAATCTCCTTTTGGCTACACCTTC. Translation: CASSLIGESPFGYTF.

The CDR3 sequence is CASSLQASVREGGGYTF. Written as DNA, the CDR3 is TGTGCCAGCAGCTTACAGGCGTCCGTAAGGGAGGGTGGTGGCTACACCTTC. The chain links TRBV7-2 to TRBJ1-2; no clear D. Germline CDR1 reads SGHTA; CDR2 reads FQGNSA. This CDR3 spans 17 amino acids. The V gene lost 2 bases and the J gene lost 7 bases, with 23 bases spanning the gap. The variable domain in full, completed from reference TRBV7-2 and TRBJ1-2, reads GAGVSQSPSNKVTEKGKDVELRCDPISGHTALYWYRQSLGQGLEFLIYFQGNSAPDKSGLPSDRFSAERTGGSVSTLTIQRTQQEDSAVYLCASSLQASVREGGGYTFGSGTRLTVV.

The rearrangement uses TRBV4-3 and TRBJ2-3; 10 bases are a match to TRBD2. V lost 0 bases, J lost 0 bases, and 9 bases stayed unmatched. Germline CDR1 and CDR2: LGHNA and YSLEER. The CDR3 is 19 residues long. CDR3 sequence (DNA): TGCGCCAGCAGCCAAGATACGGCTAGCGGGGGACGTAGCACAGATACGCAGTATTTT. Its protein is CASSQDTASGGRSTDTQYF.

This clone was detected only once. The rearrangement links TRBV4-2 to TRBJ1-5, with D uncertain. CDR3 length: 18 residues. Germline V gives CDR1 LGHNA, CDR2 YNFKEQ. V was shortened by 0 bases and J by 0 bases, with 15 bases between the two germline ends. For the CDR3, the DNA is TGTGCCAGCAGCCAAGATGGGAGGGAAACCGATAGCAATCAGCCCCAGCATTTT. Its protein product is CASSQDGRETDSNQPQHF.

This sequence joins TRBV24-1 and TRBJ2-7; D might be TRBD2 (6 bases). Trimming removed 2 bases from V and 3 bases from J, with 13 bases in between. Per the germline V gene, CDR1 is KGHDR and CDR2 is SFDVKD. The CDR3 has 15 residues. CDR3 loop: CATSDSAGPYYEQYF. CDR3 in DNA: TGTGCCACCAGTGATTCTGCGGGGCCTTACTACGAGCAGTACTTC.

The chain carries TRBV24-1 and TRBJ2-5; D is ambiguous. CDR1 and CDR2 from the germline V gene are KGHDR and SFDVKD. This CDR3 is 13 amino acids long. The V gene lost 1 base and the J gene lost 4 bases, with 6 bases spanning the gap. CDR3 residues: CATSDFYAETQYF. As DNA, the CDR3 is TGTGCCACCAGTGATTTCTACGCAGAGACCCAGTACTTC.

The chain joins TRBV2 to TRBJ1-1; the D gene is possibly TRBD1 (6 bases). Germline loops: CDR1 SNHLY, CDR2 FYNNEI. The CDR3 length is 15 residues. Deletions cut 6 bases from V and 0 bases from J, with 14 bases between. The CDR3 loop is CASSEVTGVNTEAFF. In nucleotides, the CDR3 is TGTGCCAGCAGCGAGGTGACAGGCGTGAACACTGAAGCTTTCTTT.

The rearrangement uses TRBV11-1 and TRBJ1-1, with no clear D. This CDR3 region has 12 residues. V was pared by 4 bases and J by 8 bases, with 11 bases between. CDR1 and CDR2 (germline): SGHAT, FQDESV (reference sequence). In nucleotides, the CDR3 is TGTGCCAGCAGCTCGGCCAGTTTAGAAGCTTTCTTT. It translates to CASSSASLEAFF.

V usage is TRBV2 and J usage is TRBJ1-2, with 8 positions matching TRBD1. The trim removed 2 bases at V and 0 bases at J, leaving 2 bases unmatched. The germline gives CDR1 SNHLY, CDR2 FYNNEI. CDR3 length: 15 residues. CDR3 nucleotides: TGTGCCAGCAGTGAAAGGGACAGGACTAACTATGGCTACACCTTC. It is translated as CASSERDRTNYGYTF. Full variable domain (missing parts from reference TRBV2 and TRBJ1-2): EPEVTQTPSHQVTQMGQEVILRCVPISNHLYFYWYRQILGQKVEFLVSFYNNEISEKSEIFDDQFSVERPDGSNFTLKIRSTKLEDSAMYFCASSERDRTNYGYTFGSGTRLTVV.

In this sample, this clone turned up a few times. V and J are TRBV11-2 and TRBJ2-7; 8 nucleotides agree with TRBD1. From germline, CDR1 is SGHAT and CDR2 FQNNGV. This CDR3 has 18 amino acids. Germline trimming cut 5 bases from V and 3 bases from J; bases unmatched to any gene: 18. This chain's CDR3 is CASSLSLHNSGGFYEQYF. The CDR3 nucleotides are TGTGCCAGCAGCCTCTCCCTCCATAACTCAGGGGGCTTCTACGAGCAGTACTTC.

The CDR3 DNA sequence: TGTGCCAGCAGTCCCACATATAACTATGGCTACACCTTC. As protein: CASSPTYNYGYTF. The chain couples TRBV6-6 to TRBJ1-2; D remains unclear. This CDR3 comprises 13 residues. Per germline, CDR1 MNHNY and CDR2 SVGAGI (reference sequence). Trimming removed 5 bases from V and 1 base from J, with 8 bases in between.

The chain couples TRBV4-2 to TRBJ2-7; 9 bases agree with TRBD1. Germline CDR1 LGHNA, CDR2 YNFKEQ. The CDR3 is 17 residues long. V dropped 1 base and J dropped 5; count of bases not matched to a gene: 12. In DNA form, the CDR3 reads TGTGCCAGCAGCCAAGGTTCTTTCGGGACAGGGTCTCACGAGCAGTACTTC. It specifies CASSQGSFGTGSHEQYF.

The gene calls are TRBV12-2 and TRBJ2-1; the table's D call TRBD2 went unverified against the DNA. TRBV12-2 is listed as a pseudogene. The CDR3 has 17 residues. For the CDR3, the DNA is TGTGCAAGTCGCTTAACGGGACGCGGGGGGGCCAAAAATGAGCAGTTCTTC. It codes for CASRLTGRGGAKNEQFF.

V is TRBV20-1 and J is TRBJ1-2, with D perhaps TRBD1 (6 bases). The V and J ends lost 4 bases and 8 bases respectively, with 11 bases between them. This CDR3 is 11 amino acids long. Germline assignment: CDR1 DFQATT and CDR2 SNEGSKA (reference sequence). CDR3 nucleotides: TGCAGTGCTATCAGGGGAGAGGGCTACACCTTC. Its protein product is CSAIRGEGYTF.